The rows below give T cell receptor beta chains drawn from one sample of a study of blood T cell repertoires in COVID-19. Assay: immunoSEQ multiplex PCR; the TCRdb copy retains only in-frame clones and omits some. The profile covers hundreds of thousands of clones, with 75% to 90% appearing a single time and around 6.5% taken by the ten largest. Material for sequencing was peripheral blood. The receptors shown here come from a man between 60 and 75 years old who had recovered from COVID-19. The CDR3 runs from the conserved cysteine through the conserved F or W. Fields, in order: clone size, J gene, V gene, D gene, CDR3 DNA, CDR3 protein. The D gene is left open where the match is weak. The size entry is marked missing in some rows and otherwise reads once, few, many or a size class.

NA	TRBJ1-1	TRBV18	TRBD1	TGTGCCAGCTCACCAATGAGTGGGCTGACAGGGGGGAACACTGAAGCTTTCTTT	CASSPMSGLTGGNTEAFF
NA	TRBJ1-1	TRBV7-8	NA	TGTGCCAGCGGGCTGTTCCGGGGAGCCATGAACACTGAAGCTTTCTTT	CASGLFRGAMNTEAFF
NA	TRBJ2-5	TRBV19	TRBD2	TGTGCCAGTAGTTCGTCACGGACTAGCGGGGGGAAAGAGACCCAGTACTTC	CASSSSRTSGGKETQYF
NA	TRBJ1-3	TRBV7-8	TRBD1	TGTGCCAGCAGTCCCACAGGGGCGAGGGGAAACACCATATATTTT	CASSPTGARGNTIYF
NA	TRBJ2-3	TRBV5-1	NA	TGCGCCAGCAGCTTGGCGACGGGGTCAGATACGCAGTATTTT	CASSLATGSDTQYF
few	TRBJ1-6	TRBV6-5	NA	TGTGCCAGCAAGGCCGGGAGCTCCTATAATTCACCCCTCCACTTT	CASKAGSSYNSPLHF
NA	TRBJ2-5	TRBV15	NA	TGTGCCACCAGCAGAGATTTCGTTTGGACAGAAGAGACCCAGTACTTC	CATSRDFVWTEETQYF
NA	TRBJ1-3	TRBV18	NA	TGTGCCAGCTCCCAGGGTCTCTCTGGAAACACCATATATTTT	CASSQGLSGNTIYF
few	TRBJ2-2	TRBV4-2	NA	TGTGCCAGCAGCCATCCCTTAGACTGGACGAACACCGGGGAGCTGTTTTTT	CASSHPLDWTNTGELFF
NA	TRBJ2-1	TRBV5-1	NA	TGCGCCAGCAGCCCCGACCCCGGAGGGGCCCACAATGAGCAGTTCTTC	CASSPDPGGAHNEQFF
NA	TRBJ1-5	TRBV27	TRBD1	TGTGCCAGCAGTTCGACAGGGAGAAATCAGCCCCAGCATTTT	CASSSTGRNQPQHF
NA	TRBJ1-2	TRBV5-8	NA	TGTGCCAGCACTCTAAACAGGGCCAGCTTTCATGGCTACACCTTC	CASTLNRASFHGYTF
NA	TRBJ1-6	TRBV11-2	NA	TGTGCCAGCAGCTTAGACCTAGGCAGTAATTCACCCCTCCACTTT	CASSLDLGSNSPLHF
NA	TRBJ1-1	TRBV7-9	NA	TGTGCCAGCAGCTTAGTTACGGGGAACACTGAAGCTTTCTTT	CASSLVTGNTEAFF
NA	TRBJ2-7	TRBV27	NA	TGTGCCAGCAGCCGCGCCTACGAGCAGTACTTC	CASSRAYEQYF
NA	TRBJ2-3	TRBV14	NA	TGTGCCAGCAGCCAAGATGGCGGGGCTGGGGATACGCAGTATTTT	CASSQDGGAGDTQYF
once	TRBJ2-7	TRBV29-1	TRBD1	TGCAGCGCCATCCGGGACAGGGGCTACGAGCAGTACTTC	CSAIRDRGYEQYF
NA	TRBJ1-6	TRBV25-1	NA	TGTGCCAGCAGTCCTCGGGGGGGGGCGAATTCACCCCTCCACTTT	CASSPRGGANSPLHF
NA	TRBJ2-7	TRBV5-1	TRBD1	TGCGCCAGCAGCTTGTCTTCTGCACAGGGGGCGAGCTCCTACGAGCAGTACTTC	CASSLSSAQGASSYEQYF
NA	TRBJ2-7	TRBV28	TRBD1	TGTGCCAGCAGGGACAGACAGGGGTGGGTTGAGCAGTACTTC	CASRDRQGWVEQYF
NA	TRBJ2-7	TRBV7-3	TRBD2	TGTGCCAGCAGCCTCTCCGGGACTAGGTTCGACGAGCAGTACTTC	CASSLSGTRFDEQYF
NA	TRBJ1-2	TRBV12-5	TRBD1	TGTGCTAGTGGCCAACTAGGGACAGGGTATGGCTACACCTTC	CASGQLGTGYGYTF
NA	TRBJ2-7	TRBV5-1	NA	TGCGCCAGCAGCTTGGAGCTAGCGCTTTACGAGCAGTACTTC	CASSLELALYEQYF
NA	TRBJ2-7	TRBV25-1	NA	TGTGCCAGCAGTGAGTTAGGGGTCTCCTACGAGCAGTACTTC	CASSELGVSYEQYF
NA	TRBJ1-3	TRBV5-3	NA	TGTGCCAGAAGCTTGGTTCGGCCAGCCGCGAGGTCAGAAAACACCATATATTTT	CARSLVRPAARSENTIYF
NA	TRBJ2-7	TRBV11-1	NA	TGTGCCAGCAGCTTACTAGGACAGCGATCCTACGAGCAGTACTTC	CASSLLGQRSYEQYF
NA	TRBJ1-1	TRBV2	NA	TGTGCCAGCAGTGTTTTCGCTGAAGCTTTCTTT	CASSVFAEAFF
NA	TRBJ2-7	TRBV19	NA	TGTGCCAGTAAGCCGAGTGATATCTCCGAGCAGTACTTC	CASKPSDISEQYF
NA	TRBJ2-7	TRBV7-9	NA	TGTGCCAGCAGCTTAATAAACTACGAGCAGTACTTC	CASSLINYEQYF
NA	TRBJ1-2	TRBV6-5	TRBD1	TGTGCCAGCACTAGGACAGGAGGATATGGCTACACCTTC	CASTRTGGYGYTF
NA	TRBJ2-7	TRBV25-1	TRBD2	TGTGCCAGCAGTGAATTAAGCGGGAACTTCTACGAGCAGTACTTC	CASSELSGNFYEQYF
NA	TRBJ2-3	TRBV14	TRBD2	TGTGCCAGCAGCCCGGGACTAGCGAGAACAGATACGCAGTATTTT	CASSPGLARTDTQYF
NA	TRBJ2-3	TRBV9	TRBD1	TGTGCCAGCAGTCAAGATCCGGGACAGGGCCTAGCTCGCGTCGTAGATACGCAGTATTTT	CASSQDPGQGLARVVDTQYF
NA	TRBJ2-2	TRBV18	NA	TGTGCCAGCTCACCGGACACGGACGCCGGGGAGCTGTTTTTT	CASSPDTDAGELFF
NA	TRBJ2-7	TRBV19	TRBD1	TGTGCCAGTCGAGACAGGGCGGTAGGCGAGCAGTACTTC	CASRDRAVGEQYF
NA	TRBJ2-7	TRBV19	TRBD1	TGTGCCAGTAGTCCCGGAGGGACAGGGGATGACGAGCAGTACTTC	CASSPGGTGDDEQYF
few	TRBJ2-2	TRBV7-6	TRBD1	TGTGCCAGCAGGGGGACAGGGATCTTGTCCGGGGAGCTGTTTTTT	CASRGTGILSGELFF
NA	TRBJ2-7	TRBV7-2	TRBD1	TGTGCCAGCAGCTTACAGGGGGCCGCCTACGAGCAGTACTTC	CASSLQGAAYEQYF
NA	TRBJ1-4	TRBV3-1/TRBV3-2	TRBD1	TGTGCCAGCAGCCAAGACCCGGGACAGGGGAAGGGAGAAAAACTGTTTTTT	CASSQDPGQGKGEKLFF
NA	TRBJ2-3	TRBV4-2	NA	TGTGCCAGCAGCCAAGATTTAAGACGAGGGGGGGCTATAACAGATACGCAGTATTTT	CASSQDLRRGGAITDTQYF
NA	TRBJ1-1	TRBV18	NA	TGTGCCAGCTCACCTAAACACCCTGGAGGGGCCGACACTGAAGCTTTCTTT	CASSPKHPGGADTEAFF
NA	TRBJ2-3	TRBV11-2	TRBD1	TGTGCCAGCAGCGTGACCGGGACAGCTAGCACAGATACGCAGTATTTT	CASSVTGTASTDTQYF